This TCR beta chain derives from a study of blood T cells in healthy people across ages. Study-level information: Template switching retrieved approximately one barcoded beta molecule for each two T cells. Overall study results and limits: The study found more naive CD4+ cells and higher diversity in long-lived than aged donors.

To note about this clonotype: What it recognizes is unknown.

With each sample, at least 6 micrograms of total RNA were extracted. Sample-barcoded 5' priming and a J-beta primer mix drove a second PCR of roughly 7 to 11 cycles. A tag from a template-switch adaptor with 12 random nucleotides marked each cDNA molecule. TCRdb reprocessed the 5' RACE reads via MiXCR and lists one record per CDR3 protein. The sample carries fewer than 2,000,000 distinct CDR3 sequences, 30% to 40% recorded once. The CDR3 totals 15 residues. Germline V lookup: CDR1 SGHDN, CDR2 FVKESK. V lost 3 bases and J lost 0, with 9 bases in between. The source of this sequence is a woman in her thirties in good health. Sequencing was carried out using blood. The J gene is TRBJ2-1, the V gene TRBV14; no firm D call. CDR3 nucleotide sequence: TGTGCCAGCAGCCAGAGATGGGCCTCCTACAATGAGCAGTTCTTC. Protein: CASSQRWASYNEQFF.